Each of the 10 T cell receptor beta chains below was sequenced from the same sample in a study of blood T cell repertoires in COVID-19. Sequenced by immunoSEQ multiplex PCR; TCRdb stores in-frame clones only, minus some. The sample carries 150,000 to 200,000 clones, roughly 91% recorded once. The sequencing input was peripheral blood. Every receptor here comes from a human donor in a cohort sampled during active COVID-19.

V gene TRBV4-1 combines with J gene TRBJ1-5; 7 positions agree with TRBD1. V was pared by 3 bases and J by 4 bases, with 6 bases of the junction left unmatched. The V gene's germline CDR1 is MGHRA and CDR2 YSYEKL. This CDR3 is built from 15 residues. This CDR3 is CASSQVGDRNQPQHF. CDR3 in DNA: TGCGCCAGCAGCCAGGTGGGGGACAGAAATCAGCCCCAGCATTTT.

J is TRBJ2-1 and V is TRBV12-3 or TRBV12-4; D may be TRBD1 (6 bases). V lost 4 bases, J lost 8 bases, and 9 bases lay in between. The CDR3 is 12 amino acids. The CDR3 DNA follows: TGTGCCAGCAGTTCCAGGGGAGATGAGCAGTTCTTC. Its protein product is CASSSRGDEQFF.

This CDR3 is CASSLAREETQYF. CDR3 nucleotides: TGCGCCAGCAGCTTGGCCAGGGAAGAGACCCAGTACTTC. This chain links TRBV5-1 with TRBJ2-5; maybe TRBD1 (5 bases). CDR3 size: 13 residues. Trimming removed 0 bases from V and 3 bases from J, with 6 bases in between. Germline V gene sequence: CDR1 SGHRS, CDR2 YFSETQ.

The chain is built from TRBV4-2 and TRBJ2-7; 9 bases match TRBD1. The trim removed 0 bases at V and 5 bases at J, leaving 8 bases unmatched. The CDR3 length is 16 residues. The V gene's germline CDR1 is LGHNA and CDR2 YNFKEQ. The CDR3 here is CASSQEGQGRGHEQYF. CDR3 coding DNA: TGTGCCAGCAGCCAAGAGGGACAGGGAAGGGGTCACGAGCAGTACTTC.

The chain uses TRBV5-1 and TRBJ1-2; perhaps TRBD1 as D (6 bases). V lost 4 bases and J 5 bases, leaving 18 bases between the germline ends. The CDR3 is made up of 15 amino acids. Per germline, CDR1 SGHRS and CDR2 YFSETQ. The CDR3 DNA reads TGCGCCAGCAGCCCTGACCAAGGGGGGGCATATGGCTACACCTTC. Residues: CASSPDQGGAYGYTF.

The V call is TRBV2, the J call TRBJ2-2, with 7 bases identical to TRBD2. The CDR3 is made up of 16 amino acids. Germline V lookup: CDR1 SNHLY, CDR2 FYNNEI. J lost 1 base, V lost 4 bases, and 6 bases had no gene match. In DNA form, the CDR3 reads TGTGCCAGCAGTGGTCCGAGCGGGATGAACACCGGGGAGCTGTTTTTT. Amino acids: CASSGPSGMNTGELFF.

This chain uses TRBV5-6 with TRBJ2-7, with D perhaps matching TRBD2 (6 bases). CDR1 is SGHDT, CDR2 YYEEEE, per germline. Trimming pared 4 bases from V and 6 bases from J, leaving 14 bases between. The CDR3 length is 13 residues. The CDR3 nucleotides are TGTGCCAGCAGCCGCAGGGAAGCGGGCGAGCAGTACTTC. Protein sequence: CASSRREAGEQYF.

For the CDR3, the DNA is TGTGCCAGCAGCCGAGCGGACAGGAAGTACGAGCAGTACTTC. Protein sequence: CASSRADRKYEQYF. The chain couples TRBV11-2 to TRBJ2-7, with 7 bases fitting TRBD1. In germline, CDR1 is SGHAT, CDR2 FQNNGV. This CDR3 is 14 amino acids long. The V gene end was trimmed by 5 bases and the J gene end by 4 bases; junction bases not matched to a gene: 8.

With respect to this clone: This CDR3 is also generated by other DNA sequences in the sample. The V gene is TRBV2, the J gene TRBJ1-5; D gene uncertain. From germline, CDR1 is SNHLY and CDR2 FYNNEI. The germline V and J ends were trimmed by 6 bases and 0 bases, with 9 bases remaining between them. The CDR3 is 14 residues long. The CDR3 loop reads CASSGGYSNQPQHF. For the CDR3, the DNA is TGTGCCAGCAGCGGCGGCTATAGCAATCAGCCCCAGCATTTT.

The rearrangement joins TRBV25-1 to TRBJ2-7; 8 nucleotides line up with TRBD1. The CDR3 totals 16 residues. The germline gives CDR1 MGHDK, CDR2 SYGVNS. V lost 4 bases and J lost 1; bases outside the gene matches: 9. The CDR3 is CASSGLNRDRSYEQYF. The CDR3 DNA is TGTGCCAGCAGTGGTCTTAATCGGGACAGGTCCTACGAGCAGTACTTC.